The rows below give T cell receptor beta chains drawn from one sample of a study of cytotoxic CD8 clonotypes in ibrutinib-treated CLL. Assay used: immunoSEQ multiplex PCR; TCRdb lists only in-frame clones, some missing. The sample carries tens of thousands of clones, about two thirds recorded once. The specimen comprised PBMCs, sampled after 12 months of ibrutinib treatment. Receptors were obtained from a human donor with chronic lymphocytic leukemia. The CDR3 runs from the conserved cysteine through the conserved F or W. A D gene is named only where the DNA matches it firmly. Where a row states a size, it is once, few, many or the class of an expanded clone; other rows omit it.

>TRBV28|TRBD1|.|16|TRBJ1-4
CASRRPGQEINEKLFF
TGTGCCAGCAGACGCCCTGGACAGGAAATAAATGAAAAACTGTTTTTT
>TRBV19|.|.|15|TRBJ2-7
CASSFSTGSPYEQYF
TGTGCCAGTAGTTTTAGCACAGGGTCACCCTACGAGCAGTACTTC
>TRBV6-5|.|.|14|TRBJ1-1
CASRYPSENTEAFF
TGTGCCAGCAGATATCCCTCAGAGAACACTGAAGCTTTCTTT
>TRBV5-5|.|.|15|TRBJ2-7
CASSFGRFASYEQYF
TGTGCCAGCAGCTTCGGACGATTTGCCTCCTACGAGCAGTACTTC
>TRBV7-7|.|once|15|TRBJ2-7
CASSLGAGQIYEQYF
TGTGCTAGCAGCTTGGGGGCGGGACAGATTTACGAGCAGTACTTC
>TRBV18|.|.|15|TRBJ2-7
CASSYTGTRPYEQYF
TGTGCCAGCTCTTATACCGGGACAAGGCCGTACGAGCAGTACTTC
>TRBV11-2|TRBD1|once|14|TRBJ1-3
CASRDRGSGNTIYF
TGTGCCAGCAGGGACAGGGGCAGTGGAAACACCATATATTTT
>TRBV28|TRBD1|.|13|TRBJ1-1
CASRRGLGTEAFF
TGTGCCTCCAGAAGGGGGCTGGGCACTGAAGCTTTCTTT
>TRBV5-1|TRBD2|.|16|TRBJ2-5
CASSFTSGGIQETQYF
TGCGCCAGCAGCTTCACTAGCGGGGGAATACAAGAGACCCAGTACTTC
>TRBV28|.|.|11|TRBJ1-1
CASGERVGAFF
TGTGCCAGCGGCGAGCGGGTTGGCGCTTTCTTT
>TRBV5-1|.|.|14|TRBJ1-2
CASSLGLGNYGYTF
TGCGCCAGCAGCTTGGGCTTAGGAAACTATGGCTACACCTTC
>TRBV6-1|.|.|13|TRBJ2-5
CASSNNPQETQYF
TGTGCCAGCAGCAATAATCCTCAAGAGACCCAGTACTTC
>TRBV7-9|.|.|15|TRBJ1-2
CASSPRERGTYGYTF
TGTGCCAGCAGTCCCCGGGAGAGGGGCACCTATGGCTACACCTTC
>TRBV10-3|.|once|12|TRBJ1-6
CAIGTNNSPLHF
TGTGCCATCGGGACGAATAATTCACCCCTCCACTTT
>TRBV2|TRBD1|.|14|TRBJ2-7
CASLPGQSSYEQYF
TGTGCCAGCTTACCGGGACAGTCCTCCTACGAGCAGTACTTC
>TRBV7-9|.|.|16|TRBJ1-2
CASSQGGSAANYGYTF
TGTGCCAGCAGCCAGGGAGGGTCGGCAGCTAACTATGGCTACACCTTC
>TRBV6-5|.|.|13|TRBJ1-4
CASRQGDNEKLFF
TGTGCCAGCAGACAGGGAGATAATGAAAAACTGTTTTTT
>TRBV18|.|.|16|TRBJ2-3
CASSPPWGGSTDTQYF
TGTGCCAGCTCACCACCGTGGGGCGGAAGCACAGATACGCAGTATTTT
>TRBV7-9|.|.|12|TRBJ1-3
CASRASGNTIYF
TGTGCCAGTAGGGCCTCTGGAAACACCATATATTTT
>TRBV18|.|.|13|TRBJ1-1
CASSLRTDTEAFF
TGTGCCAGCTCACTCCGGACAGACACTGAAGCTTTCTTT
>TRBV27|.|.|14|TRBJ1-1
CASAKHQENTEAFF
TGTGCCAGCGCAAAACATCAGGAGAACACTGAAGCTTTCTTT
>TRBV5-1|.|.|14|TRBJ1-1
CASSLGQVNTEAFF
TGCGCCAGCAGCTTGGGGCAAGTGAACACTGAAGCTTTCTTT
>TRBV6-5|TRBD1|.|15|TRBJ1-1
CASSAGGWMNTEAFF
TGTGCCAGCAGTGCAGGGGGGTGGATGAACACTGAAGCTTTCTTT
>TRBV10-1|.|.|16|TRBJ2-7
CASSESIAADRREQYF
TGCGCCAGCAGTGAGTCGATAGCAGCCGACCGGAGGGAGCAGTACTTC
>TRBV7-8|.|.|16|TRBJ2-5
CASSLVRGAQQETQYF
TGTGCCAGCAGCTTAGTCAGGGGGGCTCAACAAGAGACCCAGTACTTC
>TRBV10-1|TRBD2|.|15|TRBJ2-3
CASSDERGPTDTQYF
TGCGCCAGCAGTGATGAGCGGGGGCCCACAGATACGCAGTATTTT
>TRBV13|TRBD1|.|16|TRBJ1-2
CASSSMTGQGLGGYTF
TGTGCCAGCAGCTCGATGACAGGGCAGGGGCTTGGTGGCTACACCTTC
>TRBV14|.|.|13|TRBJ1-1
CASSHRGNTEAFF
TGTGCCAGCAGCCATAGGGGAAACACTGAAGCTTTCTTT
>TRBV19|TRBD1|.|13|TRBJ2-1
CASSMGQLNEQFF
TGTGCCAGTAGTATGGGACAGCTAAATGAGCAGTTCTTC
>TRBV7-3|.|.|16|TRBJ1-2
CASSLFVAGNENGYTF
TGTGCCAGCAGCTTATTTGTGGCAGGGAATGAGAATGGCTACACCTTC
>TRBV27|TRBD1|.|15|TRBJ1-5
CASTPAGTGFQPQHF
TGTGCCAGCACCCCAGCCGGGACAGGGTTCCAGCCCCAGCATTTT
>TRBV9|TRBD1|.|15|TRBJ2-3
CASTTPGQDTDTQYF
TGTGCCAGCACCACCCCGGGACAGGACACAGATACGCAGTATTTT
>TRBV2|.|.|15|TRBJ1-6
CASSDWSSYNSPLHF
TGTGCCAGCAGTGACTGGAGCTCCTATAATTCACCCCTCCACTTT
>TRBV9|TRBD2|.|16|TRBJ2-5
CASSVGTSGYQETQYF
TGTGCCAGCAGCGTAGGGACTAGCGGGTACCAAGAGACCCAGTACTTC
>TRBV28|.|.|13|TRBJ1-2
CASSFGQLYGYTF
TGTGCCAGCAGTTTCGGACAGCTCTATGGCTACACCTTC
>TRBV5-4|.|few|15|TRBJ1-1
CASSPSGQPNTEAFF
TGTGCCAGCAGCCCATCGGGGCAGCCGAACACTGAAGCTTTCTTT
>TRBV10-3|TRBD2|.|15|TRBJ2-1
CAISLSGTSENEQFF
TGTGCCATCAGCCTCTCCGGGACTAGCGAGAATGAGCAGTTCTTC
>TRBV7-3|.|.|14|TRBJ2-1
CASSLSLEIPSQFF
TGTGCCAGCAGCTTATCCTTAGAGATACCCTCACAGTTCTTC
>TRBV18|.|.|12|TRBJ1-1
CASSPAVTEAFF
TGTGCCAGCTCACCTGCGGTTACTGAAGCTTTCTTT
>TRBV25-1|.|.|13|TRBJ2-5
CASSDGLEETQYF
TGTGCCAGCAGTGACGGCCTCGAAGAGACCCAGTACTTC
>TRBV18|.|.|14|TRBJ1-4
CASSAGFPNEKLFF
TGTGCCAGCTCGGCGGGGTTCCCTAATGAAAAACTGTTTTTT
>TRBV28|TRBD2|.|15|TRBJ2-1
CASSPSGGTYNEQFF
TGTGCCAGCAGTCCTAGCGGGGGGACCTACAATGAGCAGTTCTTC
>TRBV9|TRBD1|few|16|TRBJ1-2
CASSVARTGANYGYTF
TGTGCCAGCAGCGTAGCCCGGACAGGGGCTAACTATGGCTACACCTTC
>TRBV5-6|.|.|15|TRBJ2-2
CASSLLGVNTGELFF
TGTGCCAGCAGCTTACTGGGGGTGAACACCGGGGAGCTGTTTTTT
>TRBV27|TRBD1|.|15|TRBJ2-1
CASSLLGQGGNEQFF
TGTGCCAGCAGTTTATTAGGACAGGGTGGGAATGAGCAGTTCTTC
>TRBV7-2|TRBD2|.|15|TRBJ2-5
CASSTRLAGAETQYF
TGTGCCAGCTCCACTAGACTAGCGGGTGCTGAGACCCAGTACTTC
>TRBV5-1|TRBD1|.|18|TRBJ1-3
CASTRGGDRASTGNTIYF
TGCGCCAGCACCCGGGGCGGGGACAGGGCTTCGACTGGAAACACCATATATTTT
>TRBV7-6|.|.|15|TRBJ1-6
CASSRDIRGNSPLHF
TGTGCCAGCAGCCGGGACATTCGAGGGAATTCACCCCTCCACTTT
>TRBV15|.|.|15|TRBJ2-7
CATSRVEGTSYEQYF
TGTGCCACCAGCAGAGTGGAGGGGACATCCTACGAGCAGTACTTC
>TRBV28|.|.|14|TRBJ1-4
CASSQETTNEKLFF
TGTGCCAGCAGCCAAGAGACAACTAATGAAAAACTGTTTTTT
>TRBV4-1|.|.|15|TRBJ2-7
CASSQYGQSSYEQYF
TGCGCCAGCAGCCAATACGGGCAAAGCTCCTACGAGCAGTACTTC
>TRBV15|TRBD1|.|15|TRBJ1-2
CATSRGFQGAGGYTF
TGTGCCACCAGCAGAGGTTTTCAGGGGGCTGGCGGCTACACCTTC
>TRBV2|.|few|15|TRBJ2-2
CASSEGLTNTGELFF
TGTGCCAGCAGTGAGGGACTCACGAACACCGGGGAGCTGTTTTTT
>TRBV7-9|.|.|13|TRBJ1-2
CASSLRGENGYTF
TGTGCCAGCAGCTTACGGGGGGAAAATGGCTACACCTTC
>TRBV7-9|.|.|13|TRBJ2-3
CASSFGGTDTQYF
TGTGCCAGCAGCTTCGGCGGGACAGATACGCAGTATTTT
>TRBV5-1|.|once|13|TRBJ2-5
CASSLQATGTQYF
TGCGCCAGCAGCTTGCAGGCCACTGGGACCCAGTACTTC
>TRBV7-9|.|few|13|TRBJ2-3
CATTRGRTDTQYF
TGTGCCACGACCAGGGGGAGGACAGATACGCAGTATTTT